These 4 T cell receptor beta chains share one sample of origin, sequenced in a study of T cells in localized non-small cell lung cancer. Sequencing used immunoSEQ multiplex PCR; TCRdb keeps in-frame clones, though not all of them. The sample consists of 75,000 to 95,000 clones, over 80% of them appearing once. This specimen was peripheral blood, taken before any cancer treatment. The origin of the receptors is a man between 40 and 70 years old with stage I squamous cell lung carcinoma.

CDR3 sequence (DNA): TGCAGTGCTAGAGGGGGGGTGGGAGCTTTCTTT. Its protein product is CSARGGVGAFF. This sequence joins TRBV20-1 and TRBJ1-1; weak D call: TRBD1 (5 bases). The V and J ends lost 1 base and 10 bases respectively, with 10 bases between them. This CDR3 is built from 11 residues. Germline CDR1 and CDR2: DFQATT and SNEGSKA (reference sequence).

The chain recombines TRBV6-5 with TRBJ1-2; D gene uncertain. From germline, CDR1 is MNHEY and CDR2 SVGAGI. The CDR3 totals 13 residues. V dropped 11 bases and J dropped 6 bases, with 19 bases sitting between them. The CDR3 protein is CAAHGTYQDGYTF. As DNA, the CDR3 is TGTGCCGCCCACGGTACCTATCAGGATGGCTACACCTTC.

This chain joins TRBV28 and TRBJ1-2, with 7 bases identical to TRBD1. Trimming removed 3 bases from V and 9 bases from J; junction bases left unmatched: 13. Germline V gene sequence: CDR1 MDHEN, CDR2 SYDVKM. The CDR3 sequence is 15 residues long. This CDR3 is CASSLRTGAFGSYTF. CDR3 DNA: TGTGCCAGCAGTTTGAGGACAGGAGCCTTTGGGAGCTACACCTTC.

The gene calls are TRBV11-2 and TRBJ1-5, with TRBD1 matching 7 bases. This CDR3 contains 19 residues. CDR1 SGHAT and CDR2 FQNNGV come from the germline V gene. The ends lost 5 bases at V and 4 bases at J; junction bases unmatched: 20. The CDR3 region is CASSPGARFGTVHNQPQHF. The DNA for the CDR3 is TGTGCCAGCAGCCCAGGGGCTAGGTTCGGGACAGTACATAATCAGCCCCAGCATTTT.